A single sample is the source of the 13 T cell receptor beta chains below, sequenced in a study of T cell repertoires in cytomegalovirus infection. These TCRs are of unknown antigen specificity. TCRdb reprocessed the reads via MiXCR and lists one record per CDR3 protein. The sample includes approximately 1,000,000 distinct CDR3 sequences, approximately 31% of them seen just once. Sample: cultured CD8+ T cells from PBMCs, taken from culture after CMV antigen stimulation. The receptor source for this set is a human donor in good health (CMV status not recorded). Some clones in this sample may be carry-over from other donors' samples.

The V call is TRBV7-2, the J call TRBJ2-5, with 7 nucleotides matching TRBD2. V shed 5 bases and J 5 bases; nucleotides not matched to a gene: 14. From germline, CDR1 is SGHTA and CDR2 FQGNSA. There are 16 residues in the CDR3. The CDR3 protein is CASSPGTNPSSETQYF. The CDR3 DNA reads as TGTGCCAGCAGCCCAGGGACTAACCCTAGTTCGGAGACCCAGTACTTC.

The genes are TRBV29-1 and TRBJ2-1; 9 bases fit TRBD2. Looked up from germline, CDR1 is SQVTM and CDR2 is ANQGSEA. V shed 7 bases and J 0 bases; nucleotides not matched to a gene: 1. The CDR3 loop spans 13 amino acids. The CDR3 DNA is TGCAGCGCGACTAGCGGCTCCTACAATGAGCAGTTCTTC. Residues: CSATSGSYNEQFF.

This clonotype was observed a few times. The chain couples TRBV11-2 to TRBJ2-2, with TRBD1 matching 7 bases. The V and J ends lost 5 bases and 0 bases, in that order; junction bases with no gene match: 6. This CDR3 is built from 16 residues. Germline V gene sequence: CDR1 SGHAT, CDR2 FQNNGV. CDR3 bases: TGTGCCAGCAGCCTCGGGGACAGCTCGAACACCGGGGAGCTGTTTTTT. Protein sequence: CASSLGDSSNTGELFF.

This clonotype was observed a handful of times. The V gene is TRBV6-2 or TRBV6-3, the J gene TRBJ2-2; the D call may be TRBD1 or TRBD2 (6 bases each). CDR1 and CDR2 from the germline V gene are MNHEY and SVGEGT. V was cut by 7 bases and J by 1 base, with 19 bases left in between. This CDR3 spans 17 amino acids. CDR3 bases: TGTGCCAGCACCTATCCGGGGGCAGGGCAGAACACCGGGGAGCTGTTTTTT. Its protein is CASTYPGAGQNTGELFF.

This clonotype was seen only a few times. Germline and junction disagree at one end, which may indicate a read error. The V gene is TRBV7-6, the J gene TRBJ2-1, with 9 positions matching TRBD2. Germline loops: CDR1 SGHVS, CDR2 FNYEAQ. The CDR3 is made up of 15 amino acids. CDR3 DNA sequence: TGTGCTAGCAGCCACGGACTAGCGATCCGCAATGAGCAGTTCTTC. Translation: CASSHGLAIRNEQFF.

This clonotype was detected only a few times. The V call is TRBV10-3, the J call TRBJ2-5; no definite D call. The CDR3 sequence is 14 residues long. Between the trimmed V and J ends, which lost 3 bases and 2 bases, there was a span of 10 bases. Germline values: CDR1 ENHRY, CDR2 SYGVKD. CDR3 residues: CAISDETLQETQYF. In DNA, the CDR3 is TGTGCCATCAGTGATGAGACACTTCAAGAGACCCAGTACTTC.

This clonotype was seen a handful of times. The chain recombines TRBV7-8 with TRBJ2-5, with TRBD2 matching 7 bases. Germline V lookup: CDR1 SGHVS, CDR2 FQNEAQ. V lost 1 base, J lost 0 bases, and 11 bases stayed unmatched. The CDR3 loop spans 18 amino acids. The CDR3 is CASSLGGVAGVYQETQYF. For the CDR3, the DNA is TGTGCCAGCAGCTTAGGCGGGGTGGCGGGGGTGTACCAAGAGACCCAGTACTTC.

The sample holds a few counts of this clonotype. The V call is TRBV6-2 or TRBV6-3, the J call TRBJ2-7; a weak D match, TRBD1 (6 bases). CDR1 and CDR2 from the germline V gene are MNHEY and SVGEGT. The CDR3 consists of 15 residues. The V gene lost 6 bases and the J gene lost 0 bases, with 15 bases spanning the gap. CDR3 sequence reads: CASRPTRDISYEQYF. The CDR3 DNA reads as TGTGCCAGCAGACCCACTCGGGACATCTCCTACGAGCAGTACTTC.

The J gene is TRBJ1-2, the V gene TRBV20-1; the D is unclear. There are 14 residues in the CDR3. Germline values: CDR1 DFQATT, CDR2 SNEGSKA (reference sequence). V lost 5 bases, J lost 0 bases, and 13 bases lay in between. The CDR3 spells CSAPLDIPNYGYTF. The CDR3 DNA reads TGCAGTGCTCCGCTAGACATCCCTAACTATGGCTACACCTTC.

This clonotype was observed a single time. One end of the junction fails to match germline, which may point to a read error. CDR3 DNA sequence: TGTGCCAGCGGGCCGGATGCGACAGCGAACTATGTCTACACCTTC. This codes for CASGPDATANYVYTF. The chain carries TRBV7-6 and TRBJ1-2; tentative D call: TRBD1 (5 bases). Germline V CDR1 and CDR2: SGHVS, FNYEAQ. CDR3 length equals 15 residues.

A remark on this clonotype: This sequence may be a read error, since a much larger clone differs from it by one base. The chain has TRBV7-2 and TRBJ2-7; D may be TRBD1 (7 bases). Germline lookup yields CDR1 SGHTA and CDR2 FQGNSA. The CDR3 sequence is 15 residues long. Trimming took off 1 base at V and 3 bases at J, with 13 bases between the two ends. CDR3 nucleotides: TGTGCCAGCAGCTTAGGAACCCAGGGGGGCTACGAGCAGTACTTC. It encodes CASSLGTQGGYEQYF.

This clonotype was detected many times. This chain's CDR3 is CASGADYGYTF. The CDR3 bases are TGCGCCAGCGGGGCAGACTATGGCTACACCTTC. The V gene is TRBV4-1, the J gene TRBJ1-2, with a possible D match to TRBD1 (5 bases). Trimming took off 8 bases at V and 3 bases at J, with 7 bases between the two ends. Germline V lookup: CDR1 MGHRA, CDR2 YSYEKL. This CDR3 has 11 residues.

This chain's CDR3 is CASSTPGTGTGELFF. For the CDR3, the DNA is TGTGCCAGCAGCACCCCGGGGACGGGCACCGGGGAGCTGTTTTTT. V usage is TRBV7-9 and J usage is TRBJ2-2; perhaps D is TRBD1 or TRBD2 (5 bases each). This CDR3 has 15 amino acids. Germline lookup yields CDR1 SEHNR and CDR2 FQNEAQ (reference sequence). V was trimmed by 5 bases and J by 4 bases, leaving 14 bases between them. Full variable domain (rest looked up from reference TRBV7-9 and TRBJ2-2): DTGVSQNPRHKITKRGQNVTFRCDPISEHNRLYWYRQTLGQGPEFLTYFQNEAQLEKSRLLSDRFSAERPKGSFSTLEIQRTEQGDSAMYLCASSTPGTGTGELFFGEGSRLTVL.